This T cell receptor (beta chain) was profiled in a study of cytomegalovirus exposure and HLA in healthy donors (dated by TCRdb to the late 2010s). Study-wide context: According to an earlier analysis of a few hundred of the donors, 200 million or so T cells yielded roughly 110 million unique TCR beta sequences and approximately 300 Gb of sequence data. To predict cytomegalovirus infection status, the study brought together high-throughput TCR immunosequencing, statistical association of individual TCRs with disease status, and machine learning. Roughly 5 DR-DQ haplotypes were handled as single units for association and clustering, since linkage in the cohort was strong. In a later genetic analysis, genome-wide SNP genotypes for about 55% of the roughly 700 donors were used, and that subset was treated as a discovery cohort. The study profiled the T cell repertoires of 500 to 800 subjects by immunosequencing and related them to cytomegalovirus serostatus. Donor age, sex, ethnicity and CMV serostatus were collected together with the repertoire data. In the later analysis, no new phenotypic data were used to find candidate immune exposures; instead, reliance was placed on TCR beta sequences and their occurrence across donors. Both class I and class II loci were covered by HLA typing, at four-digit resolution. Typing coverage differed by locus: A, B, C, DRB1 and DQB1 were typed in about 629-630 donors, DQA1 in roughly 500, DPA1 in some 570, and DPB1 in 450 to 490. The aim of the study was to test whether cataloging public T cell receptors could identify signatures of past pathogen exposure. In an earlier analysis of around 540 of the donors, high-throughput TCR beta sequencing was used to judge whether each TCR beta V gene segment behaved as functional or pseudogenic. Among almost 400 genotyped donors of the cohort, an average of around 240,000 unique TCR beta nucleotide sequences were sequenced per donor, roughly 18% of them non-productive. An early release that covered fewer than 750 HLA-typed donors contained around 300 gigabases of sequencing data and 85 million to 100 million unique TCR sequences. A later analysis re-examined previously published TCR beta repertoires from 610 or so donors and added high-resolution HLA genotyping to investigate patterns of TCR occurrence. Every repertoire in the discovery cohort had been generated on one and the same sequencing platform. In addition to the first cohort of 666 subjects, a separate validation cohort of approximately 110 different subjects was used. Of the roughly 400 genotyped donors, roughly 76% were placed in the genetic ancestry cluster associated with self-reported Caucasian donors.

Deletion took 8 bases off V and 0 bases off J, with a span of 15 bases between the germline ends. The CDR3, cysteine through phenylalanine, is 15 amino acids long. Only the CDR3 portion is preserved as DNA: 45 bases, with reading frame beginning at the first base. CDR1 SGHNT and CDR2 YENEEA are derived from the germline V gene. The paper's findings and limits, for the study overall: According to a later analysis, most CMV-associated TCR beta chains appeared to be HLA-restricted, and the HLA associations seemed to be driven largely by CMV exposure. In a later genetic analysis, a missense DCLRE1C variant was associated with V-gene and J-gene trimming of TCR beta chains, and the association was replicated in an independent cohort. The authors suggested that the approach could potentially be extended to other disease states and immunological phenotypes. In a later analysis, HLA-associated TCR beta chains were found to be more clonally expanded and to have lower generation probabilities than equally common non-associated chains. Because counts were too low, around 18 rarely observed V segments, including chromosome 9 orphons, were left out of the earlier analysis of 500 to 650 of the donors. Some IMGT-functional V segments, including TRBV6-2 and TRBV6-3, could not be told apart with the 87-base-pair reads, so those segments were excluded. In a later analysis, several top co-occurrence clusters were reported to appear linked to parvovirus B19, influenza, CMV and Epstein-Barr virus. The cohort was sequenced for TCR beta chains only, and without alpha or paired-chain data the features that could be detected were limited. When HLA alleles, especially DR and DQ, strongly co-occurred, attributing TCR associations to individual alleles was difficult. In vitro tests confirmed that three of the cytomegalovirus-associated TCR beta chains recognize cytomegalovirus antigens. In a later analysis, the rate of TCR association differed among HLA loci, with DRB1 alleles having the most associated TCRs and HLA-C alleles having the fewest. The study gave a list of some 150 TCR beta chains associated with cytomegalovirus. The only immune exposure information available for the cohort was CMV serostatus. Linkage disequilibrium might explain the correlated functional status among segregating V segments, but an unknown experimental factor could not be ruled out. A cluster of highly shared sequence variants was judged likely to be a technical artifact of the sequencing pipeline. Because some donors lacked HLA typing at each locus, the association tests relied only on the typed subset. A further reported finding was that TCR beta sequences accurately predicted the HLA-A and HLA-B alleles for most subjects in the first cohort. In an earlier analysis of about 540 of the donors, most TCR beta V segments were observed in productive rearrangements about 90% or about 30% of the time, broadly matching IMGT annotations. At a false discovery rate of 0.05, a later analysis linked approximately 18,000 TCR beta sequences to specific HLA alleles. A later genetic analysis reported fewer N-insertions in productive TCRs among donors in an Asian-associated ancestry cluster than the roughly 620-donor mean. The classifier was reported to diagnose cytomegalovirus status with high specificity and sensitivity in both the original cohort and the validation cohort. The presence/absence analyses assumed that sequencing depth was roughly uniform across donors, and that assumption may not be true. Most TCR sequences were observed very rarely across donors, whereas some public TCRs were present in many individuals.

About this clone: Its antigen target is currently unknown. No base-level quality is on record; no much larger clone is a single base apart.

Libraries were built with the immunoSEQ multiplex PCR assay. For the multiplex PCR, a mixture combining 60 forward primers for TCR Vbeta segments and 13 reverse primers for TCR Jbeta segments was used. The CDR3 region of rearranged TCR beta genes was amplified from genomic DNA with a multiplex PCR assay. On the Illumina HiSeq System, the amplified TCR beta libraries were sequenced as 87-base-pair reads. Per the source publication's procedure: Across the 670 or so repertoires, a later analysis counted tens of millions of unique TCR beta chains, some 11 million of which were shared by at least two donors. A nearest-neighbor algorithm error-corrected the raw reads and collapsed the reads into unique sequences, merging closely related sequences to remove PCR and sequencing errors. Alignment of CDR3 sequences to IMGT reference sequences was used to assign V, D and J gene segments. For a sequence to be retained, a match of at least six nucleotides was required to both a V gene segment and a J gene segment. A rearrangement was called productive if the CDR3 had no stop codons and remained in frame with V and J, and every other rearrangement was called non-productive. CDR3 was defined according to IMGT convention as the region running from the second conserved V-encoded cysteine to the conserved J-encoded phenylalanine. The earlier analysis of around 640 of the donors excluded sequences that lacked an unambiguous match to a single V gene segment. An earlier analysis of 587 of the donors classified V segments as functional when productive rearrangements were above 56.7% and as segregating when the standard deviation between donors was above 5%. A statistical classification framework was built for diagnosing cytomegalovirus status from the catalog of TCR beta chain sequences. In a later analysis, V and J genes were assigned by comparing TCR nucleotide sequences against IMGT/GENE-DB human TR gene sequences. Using the TCRdist pipeline, a later analysis assigned CDR3 sequences along with most-parsimonious VDJ recombination scenarios. In a later analysis, each TCR beta chain was defined by its CDR3 amino acid sequence together with its V-gene family, and reads lacking a unique V-gene family were excluded. In a later analysis, 550 to 650 highly shared, low-generation-probability nucleotide sequences were removed to address suspected cross-contamination and a sequencing artifact. A later analysis calculated a clonal expansion index for each public chain from normalized within-repertoire ranks of inferred template counts. A later analysis computed generation probabilities with a VDJ recombination model fitted to out-of-frame rearrangements, and checked the results against IGoR. A later analysis scored TCR-TCR, TCR-HLA and TCR-CMV co-occurrence with hypergeometric tests, applying a repertoire-size bias correction to TCR pairs. In a later analysis, false discovery rates were estimated by permuting HLA or CMV assignments 20 times. In a later analysis, co-occurring TCRs were grouped using DBSCAN, and TCRdist sequence similarity was added for clustering within HLA-allele-positive subsets. For co-occurrence clustering, repertoires with fewer than 30,000 or more than 120,000 public chains were excluded, along with four to six repertoires with anomalous nucleotide sharing. Held by TCRdb, this immuneACCESS table contains in-frame sequences only and omits some clones. Under half of the omission traces to an unresolved V gene where checked; the cause of the rest is unknown. V and J calls and clone size are those listed in that table; D and trimming were worked out from the DNA. The sample profile shows 200,000 or so clones; around 70% of them were found once. Less than 3% of the sample comes from the top ten.

The cohort was made up of roughly 670 healthy bone marrow donors. At the time of sampling, all cohort members were nominally healthy, though unrecorded immune exposures were likely present. The donor was CMV seropositive and was included in the group of about 290 seropositive cohort members. Each donor provided a peripheral blood sample, and peripheral blood mononuclear cells were used for TCR beta sequencing. Genomic DNA extraction from the blood cell samples was performed with the Qiagen DNeasy Blood Extraction Kit. Sequenced input: PBMCs. This TCR was sampled from a man between 40 and 49 years old in good health and CMV-seropositive. The chain is assembled from TRBV11-3 and TRBJ2-3, with a tentative D gene TRBD1 over 6 matching bases. The CDR3 sequence is CASSRGTKSTDTQYF. The DNA sequence is as follows: TGTGCCAGCTCCCGAGGGACAAAAAGCACAGATACGCAGTATTTT.